The 7 T cell receptor beta chains presented below share a single source sample, sequenced in a study of blood T cell repertoires in COVID-19 (TCRdb year 2020). Libraries were prepared through the immunoSEQ multiplex PCR assay. Sourced from immuneACCESS, this table was stored by TCRdb with only in-frame sequences that have V and J called. A share of the clones is absent; for the studies checked, an unresolved V gene accounts for under half, and the remainder has no known explanation. This sample holds approximately 210,000 clones; 80% to 90% were observed only once. The ten largest make up approximately 8.1% of the sample. The sample taken for sequencing was peripheral blood. These receptors were collected from a woman aged 45-59 years with active or convalescent COVID-19.

The chain recombines TRBV19 with TRBJ2-6; D possibly corresponds to TRBD2 (5 bases). V dropped 7 bases and J dropped 3 bases, with 19 bases sitting between them. The germline V gene has CDR1 LNHDA and CDR2 SQIVND (reference sequence). The CDR3 is made up of 17 amino acids. Written as DNA, the CDR3 is TGTGCCAGTACCAATCGAGGGCAGGCGGGTGGGGCCAACGTCCTGACTTTC. Translating gives CASTNRGQAGGANVLTF.

The chain uses TRBV20-1 and TRBJ1-1; D is undetermined. The germline V and J ends were trimmed by 3 bases and 4 bases, with 9 bases remaining between them. CDR1 DFQATT and CDR2 SNEGSKA come from the germline V gene (reference sequence). CDR3 size: 12 residues. DNA for the CDR3: TGCAGTGCTAGTCGAACGGGCACTGAAGCTTTCTTT. Encoded protein: CSASRTGTEAFF.

The chain couples TRBV27 to TRBJ2-7; TRBD2 matches 9 bases. Germline CDR1 reads MNHEY; CDR2 reads SMNVEV (reference sequence). This CDR3 has 14 residues. V lost 7 bases, J lost 5 bases, and 9 bases stayed unmatched. The CDR3, as DNA: TGTGCCAGCAAAGGCCCTAGCGGGATACACGAGCAGTACTTC. Protein sequence: CASKGPSGIHEQYF.

The genes are TRBV5-5 and TRBJ1-1; perhaps TRBD1 as D (6 bases). Per the germline V gene, CDR1 is SGHKS and CDR2 is YYEKEE (reference sequence). V was trimmed by 5 bases and J by 3 bases, leaving 17 bases between them. The CDR3 consists of 15 residues. The CDR3 loop reads CASSQDRGAYTEAFF. CDR3 DNA: TGTGCCAGCAGTCAAGACCGGGGGGCTTACACTGAAGCTTTCTTT.

The chain uses TRBV20-1 and TRBJ2-3; the D gene is possibly TRBD2 (5 bases). The germline V gene encodes CDR1 DFQATT and CDR2 SNEGSKA (reference sequence). The CDR3 is 14 amino acids. V lost 3 bases and J 3 bases, leaving 13 bases between the germline ends. CDR3 sequence (DNA): TGCAGTGCTAGTACGATGGGAGTAACAGATACGCAGTATTTT. This encodes CSASTMGVTDTQYF.

This clone was seen only once. The chain recombines TRBV6-1 with TRBJ2-7; D gene uncertain. Trimming removed 2 bases at V and 4 bases at J, with 6 bases between. Germline loops: CDR1 MNHNS, CDR2 SASEGT. CDR3 length: 12 residues. As DNA, the CDR3 is TGTGCCAGCAGTGAACCCGGTTACGAGCAGTACGTC. Translated, it gives CASSEPGYEQYV.

V and J are TRBV5-1 and TRBJ2-1; 7 nucleotides agree with TRBD2. CDR1 SGHRS and CDR2 YFSETQ come from the germline V gene. This CDR3 has 14 amino acids. The junction had 6 bases not matched to a gene; V was cut back by 1 base and J by 8 bases. The CDR3 sequence: CASSLRLADDEQFF. The CDR3, as DNA: TGCGCCAGCAGCTTGCGACTAGCAGATGATGAGCAGTTCTTC.